This T cell receptor beta chain stems from a study of shared clonotypes between healthy human individuals. Study observations and caveats: A generally larger estimated richness was seen in naive subsets than in memory subsets.

Concerning this clone: Its antigen is currently unknown.

TCRdb keeps only in-frame clones here, not all; method: immunoSEQ multiplex PCR. The sample holds about 1 million clones, about 70% seen once. The donor population consisted of healthy HIV-negative adults with no recent acute infections or vaccinations. V lost 2 bases, J lost 2 bases, and 10 bases lay in between. Per germline, CDR1 SGDLS and CDR2 YYNGEE. CDR3 length: 15 amino acids. This receptor was identified in a man aged 18-30 years in good health. J is TRBJ1-4 and V is TRBV9, with D maybe TRBD1 (5 bases). Material for sequencing was memory CD4+ T cells sorted from blood. As to subset: CD45RA-negative fraction. The CDR3, as DNA: TGTGCCAGCAGCGTTGGGGCATCGACTAATGAAAAACTGTTTTTT. Its protein product is CASSVGASTNEKLFF.